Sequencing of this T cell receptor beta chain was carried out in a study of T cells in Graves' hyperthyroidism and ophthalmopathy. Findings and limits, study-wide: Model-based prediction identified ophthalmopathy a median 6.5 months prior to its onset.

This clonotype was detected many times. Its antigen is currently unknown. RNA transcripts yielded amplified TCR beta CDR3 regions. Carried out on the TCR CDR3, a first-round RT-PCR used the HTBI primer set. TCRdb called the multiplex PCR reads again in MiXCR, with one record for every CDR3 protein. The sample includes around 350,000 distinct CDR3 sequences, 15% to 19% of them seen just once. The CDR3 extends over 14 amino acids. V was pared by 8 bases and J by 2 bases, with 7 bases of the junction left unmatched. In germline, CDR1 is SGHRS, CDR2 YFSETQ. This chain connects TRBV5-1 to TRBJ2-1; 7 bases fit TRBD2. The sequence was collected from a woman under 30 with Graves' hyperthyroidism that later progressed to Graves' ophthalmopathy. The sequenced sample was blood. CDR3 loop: CASSGLAAYNEQFF. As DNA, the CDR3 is TGCGCCAGTTCCGGGCTAGCGGCCTACAATGAGCAGTTCTTC.